The clone carrying this T cell receptor beta chain was seen many times. As yet, its antigen is unknown. The sample is drawn from a study of CD8 T cells in ankylosing spondylitis. Study findings and constraints: Reports say disease-linked clones showed up significantly more in matched ankylosing spondylitis synovial fluid. Peripheral blood samples showed relatively rare disease-linked clones, and these clones were CD8+. It appeared that ankylosing spondylitis blood was characterized by a TCR beta motif of seven or eight highly homologous variants.

Trimming pared 0 bases from V and 3 bases from J, leaving 9 bases between. The CDR3 is 13 amino acids. Germline loops: CDR1 DFQATT, CDR2 SNEGSKA (reference sequence). The TCR beta libraries were generated through quantitative 5'-RACE incorporating molecular barcodes. A single record per CDR3 protein comes from TCRdb applying MiXCR to the 5' RACE reads. The sample shows roughly 60,000 distinct CDR3 sequences, approximately 5.7% of them seen only once. Sample: synovial fluid, either unsorted or a sorted T cell fraction (not recorded which). The sequence came from a male donor with ankylosing spondylitis. V is TRBV20-1 and J is TRBJ2-7; a weak D match, TRBD2 (5 bases). The CDR3 nucleotides read TGCAGTGCTAGAGATCGGGGTTTCTACGAGCAGTACTTC. Its translation: CSARDRGFYEQYF.